Given below is one T cell receptor (beta chain) in context. Its antigen is not identified. Patients had blood sampled at baseline and again on cycle 4 day 1 and cycle 7 day 1. The sample is drawn from a study of OX40 agonist ivuxolimab in advanced cancers. General study points: Both blood CD4+ and CD8+ T cells showed clonal growth by week 6 at 0.1 to 3.0 mg/kg. It was not determined which antigens were specifically recognized by the peripheral T cells that had undergone clonal expansion.

The protocol was immunoSEQ multiplex PCR, while the TCRdb copy is restricted to in-frame clones and leaves out a portion. In the table there are 30,000 to 45,000 clones, approximately 80% of which are singletons. The clonotype originates from an adult with an advanced solid tumor such as melanoma, head and neck, liver or kidney cancer. Source: CD4+ or CD8+ T cells sorted from blood, taken in a trial of the OX40 agonist ivuxolimab.

This CDR3 reads CASSVTTLAGELFF. The CDR3 region has the DNA TGTGCCAGCAGTGTTACAACCCTAGCCGGGGAGCTGTTTTTT. The rearrangement uses TRBV6-5 and TRBJ2-2; D gene ambiguous. The CDR3 has 14 residues. V lost 5 bases to trimming and J lost 6 bases, with 13 bases between them. The germline V gene encodes CDR1 MNHEY and CDR2 SVGAGI.